This T cell receptor beta chain was documented in a study of blood T cell repertoires in COVID-19. The CDR3 loop spans 17 amino acids. Sequenced by immunoSEQ multiplex PCR; TCRdb stores in-frame clones only, minus some. The table has 300,000 to 400,000 clones, roughly 88% seen once; the top ten hold 0.9% to 1%. The source is a woman in her 30s with acute COVID-19. The sequencing input was PBMCs or T cells enriched from blood (not recorded which). The V and J genes are TRBV21-1 and TRBJ1-1; the table's D call of TRBD1 was not tested on the DNA. TRBV21-1 is noted as a pseudogene. CDR3 loop: CASILFPGQRGNTEAFF. CDR3 DNA sequence: TGTGCCAGCATCCTATTCCCGGGACAGAGAGGGAACACTGAAGCTTTCTTT.